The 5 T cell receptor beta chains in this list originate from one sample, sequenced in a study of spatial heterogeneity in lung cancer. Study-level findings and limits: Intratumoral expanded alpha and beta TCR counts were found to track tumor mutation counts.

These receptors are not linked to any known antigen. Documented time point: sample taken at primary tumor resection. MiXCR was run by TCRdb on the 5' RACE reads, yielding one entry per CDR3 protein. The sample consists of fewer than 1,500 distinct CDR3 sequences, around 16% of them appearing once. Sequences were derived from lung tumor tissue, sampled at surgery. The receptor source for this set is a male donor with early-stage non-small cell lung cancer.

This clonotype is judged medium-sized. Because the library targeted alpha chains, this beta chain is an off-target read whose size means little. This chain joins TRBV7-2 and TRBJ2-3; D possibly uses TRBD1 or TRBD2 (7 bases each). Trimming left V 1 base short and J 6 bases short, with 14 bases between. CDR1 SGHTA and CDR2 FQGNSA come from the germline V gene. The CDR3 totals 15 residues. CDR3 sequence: CASSLGQGGLDTQYF. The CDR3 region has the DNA TGTGCCAGCAGCTTAGGACAGGGAGGGTTGGATACGCAGTATTTT.

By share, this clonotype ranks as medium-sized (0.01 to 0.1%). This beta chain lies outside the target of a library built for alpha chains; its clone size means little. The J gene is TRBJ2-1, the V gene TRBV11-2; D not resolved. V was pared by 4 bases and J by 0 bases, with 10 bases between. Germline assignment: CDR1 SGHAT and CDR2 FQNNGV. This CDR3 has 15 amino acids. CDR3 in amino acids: CASSSFLSSYNEQFF. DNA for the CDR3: TGTGCCAGCAGCTCTTTCTTGAGCTCCTACAATGAGCAGTTCTTC.

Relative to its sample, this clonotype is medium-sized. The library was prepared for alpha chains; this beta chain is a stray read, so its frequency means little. In DNA form, the CDR3 reads TGTGCCAGCTTCGGGGTAGATACGCAGTATTTT. As protein: CASFGVDTQYF. The chain recombines TRBV5-6 with TRBJ2-3, with D perhaps matching TRBD2 (5 bases). Trimming left V 7 bases short and J 5 bases short, with 8 bases between. Germline V gives CDR1 SGHDT, CDR2 YYEEEE. CDR3 size: 11 residues.

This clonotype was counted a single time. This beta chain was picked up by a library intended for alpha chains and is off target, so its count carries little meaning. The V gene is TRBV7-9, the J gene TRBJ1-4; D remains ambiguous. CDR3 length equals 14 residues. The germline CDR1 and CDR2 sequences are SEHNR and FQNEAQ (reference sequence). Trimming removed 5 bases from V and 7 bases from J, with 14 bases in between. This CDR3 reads CASSLVSVGEKLFF. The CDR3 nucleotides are TGTGCCAGCAGCCTTGTGTCAGTTGGTGAAAAACTGTTTTTT.

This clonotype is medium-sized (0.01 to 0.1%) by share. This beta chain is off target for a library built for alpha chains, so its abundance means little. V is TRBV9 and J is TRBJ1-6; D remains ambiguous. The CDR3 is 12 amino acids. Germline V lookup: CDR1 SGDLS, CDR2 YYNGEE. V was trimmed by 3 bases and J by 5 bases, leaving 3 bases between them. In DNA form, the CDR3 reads TGTGCCAGCAGCGCCAATAATTCACCCCTCCACTTT. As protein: CASSANNSPLHF. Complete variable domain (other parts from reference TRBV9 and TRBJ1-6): DSGVTQTPKHLITATGQRVTLRCSPRSGDLSVYWYQQSLDQGLQFLIQYYNGEERAKGNILERFSAQQFPDLHSELNLSSLELGDSALYFCASSANNSPLHFGNGTRLTVT.